Included here is one T cell receptor beta chain sequence, with context. Its antigen is undetermined. These data are taken from a study of graft-versus-host responses after intestinal transplantation. After removal of 4 bases from V and 2 bases from J, the junction contained 17 bases not matched to a gene. The CDR3 has 20 amino acids. From germline, CDR1 is SGDLS and CDR2 YYNGEE. Sequencing was performed with immunoSEQ multiplex PCR; in TCRdb, only in-frame clones are kept and a portion is missing. The sample yields some 80,000 clones, under 95% seen once. General study points: Recipient marrow showed GvH clones, some seen first in ileum or blood. Allografts of one patient group, those with graft-donor T cell macrochimerism, had high graft-versus-host to host-versus-graft clonal ratios. The highest levels of circulating GvH clones went along with early declines in HvG clones after transplant.

The chain joins TRBV9 to TRBJ2-6; 8 bases fit TRBD1. The specimen was unstimulated CD8+ T cells sorted from spleen or lymph node cells, collected before transplant. The TCR was taken from a human donor who was the organ donor for an intestinal transplant. The CDR3 nucleotides read TGTGCCAGCAGCTCCCGTGGGTCAGGGGGCGCTTCTACTGGGGCCAACGTCCTGACTTTC. This sequence encodes CASSSRGSGGASTGANVLTF.